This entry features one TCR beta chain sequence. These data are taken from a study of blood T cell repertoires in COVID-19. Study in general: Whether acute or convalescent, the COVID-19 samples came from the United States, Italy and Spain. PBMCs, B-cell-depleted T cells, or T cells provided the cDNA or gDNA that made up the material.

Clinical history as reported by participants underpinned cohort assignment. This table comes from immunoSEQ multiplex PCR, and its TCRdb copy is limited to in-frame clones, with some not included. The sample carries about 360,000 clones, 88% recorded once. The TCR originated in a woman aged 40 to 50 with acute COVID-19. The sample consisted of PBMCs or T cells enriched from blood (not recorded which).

The DNA of the CDR3 is TGCAGCGCCGGGGACAGGGACTCACCCCTCCACTTT. Its translation: CSAGDRDSPLHF. The J gene is TRBJ1-6, the V gene TRBV29-1; TRBD1 agrees at 9 bases. Germline V gene lookup returns CDR1 SQVTM and CDR2 ANQGSEA. The CDR3 length is 12 residues. Trimming at V came to 7 bases and at J to 10 bases, leaving 5 bases not matched to a gene.